The present T cell receptor (beta chain) was sequenced within a study of response to subunit inactivated influenza vaccine. This clonotype has a handful of counts. Its cognate antigen is unknown. One entry per CDR3 protein, called by TCRdb with MiXCR from the RT-PCR reads. Of about half a million distinct CDR3 sequences listed, around 25% are singletons. CDR1 and CDR2 from the germline V gene are SNHLY and FYNNEI. This CDR3 comprises 16 residues. The germline V and J ends were trimmed by 2 bases and 7 bases, with 17 bases remaining between them. Notes on the study in general: T cells newly recruited by each seasonal influenza vaccination are few, the authors suggested.

The chain couples TRBV2 to TRBJ2-2; D call uncertain. This receptor was identified in a man between 50 and 59 years old who received an inactivated influenza vaccine. The source was CD4+ T cells sorted from PBMCs, collected more than 4 days after vaccination. The CDR3 sequence is CASSEWQLGMGGELFF. CDR3 coding DNA: TGTGCCAGCAGTGAATGGCAGCTAGGGATGGGCGGGGAGCTGTTTTTT.